This TCR beta chain stems from a study of T cell repertoires in cytomegalovirus infection. Study as a whole: Both CMV infection and a matching HLA type were indicated by public TCR beta signatures.

From germline, CDR1 is SGHRS and CDR2 YFSETQ. With 7 bases removed from V and 0 bases from J, the gap between germline ends came to 14 bases. The CDR3 totals 15 residues. TCRdb ran MiXCR on the reads and lists one entry per CDR3 protein. The sample lists approximately 500,000 distinct CDR3 sequences; approximately 11% were seen once. Ten or more counts support this clonotype. Its antigen is still unknown. The study, taken as a whole, reports: Cumulative public TCR beta family frequency identified carriers of CMV plus the relevant HLA. CMV-specific HLA-C-restricted TCR beta clonotypes dominated the ex vivo response.

This sequence originates from a human donor in good health (CMV status not recorded). Some clones in this sample may be carry-over from other donors' samples. The sample comprised PBMCs. The chain uses TRBV5-1 and TRBJ2-1, with D tentatively TRBD1 (6 bases). The DNA for the CDR3 is TGCGCCAGCCGGACAGTCGCTAGCTCCTACAATGAGCAGTTCTTC. Translation gives CASRTVASSYNEQFF.